The 14 T cell receptor beta chains presented below share a single source sample, sequenced in a study of radiation and T cells in renal cell carcinoma. Produced via immunoSEQ multiplex PCR; TCRdb's table is partial and in-frame only. This table holds 150,000 to 190,000 clones, approximately 90% found once. Regarding time point: blood 2 weeks post-SBRT. Sample treatment: 15 Gy SBRT to primary tumor, nephrectomy 4 weeks later. The sample was blood, taken from a patient whose treatment included radiotherapy and nephrectomy. All receptors come from a woman aged 50 to 65 with renal cell carcinoma.

The J gene is TRBJ1-6, the V gene TRBV9; D remains unclear. Germline values: CDR1 SGDLS, CDR2 YYNGEE. V was cut by 2 bases and J by 8 bases, with 8 bases left in between. The CDR3 length is 13 residues. The CDR3 nucleotides are TGTGCCAGCAGCGTCGTTGTGGATTCACCCCTCCACTTT. Residues: CASSVVVDSPLHF.

The genes are TRBV6-1 and TRBJ2-5; no definite D call. This CDR3 is 13 amino acids long. CDR1 MNHNS and CDR2 SASEGT come from the germline V gene. V was pared by 8 bases and J by 4 bases, with 14 bases between. The CDR3 sequence: CASARGPGETQYF. The CDR3 DNA reads TGTGCCAGCGCACGCGGCCCCGGAGAGACCCAGTACTTC.

The rearrangement joins TRBV6-5 to TRBJ2-7; D is unresolved. This CDR3 is built from 14 residues. Trimming pared 3 bases from V and 1 base from J, leaving 10 bases between. Germline V gives CDR1 MNHEY, CDR2 SVGAGI. As DNA, the CDR3 is TGTGCCAGCAGTTATAATGGTTGGTCCTACGAGCAGTACTTC. Its protein product is CASSYNGWSYEQYF.

The J gene is TRBJ2-1, the V gene TRBV7-6; unclear D gene. This CDR3 comprises 15 residues. V was trimmed by 5 bases and J by 7 bases, leaving 18 bases between them. Per the germline V gene, CDR1 is SGHVS and CDR2 is FNYEAQ. CDR3 in amino acids: CASSPRSPRANEQFF. The CDR3 DNA sequence: TGTGCCAGCAGCCCCAGGAGCCCCCGGGCAAATGAGCAGTTCTTC. Using reference TRBV7-6 and TRBJ2-1 for the parts outside the CDR3, the full variable domain is GAGVSQSPRYKVTKRGQDVALRCDPISGHVSLYWYRQALGQGPEFLTYFNYEAQQDKSGLPNDRFSAERPEGSISTLTIQRTEQRDSAMYRCASSPRSPRANEQFFGPGTRLTVL.

This clone was recorded a few times. This specimen includes other DNA sequences encoding the same CDR3. J is TRBJ1-2 and V is TRBV30; D is perhaps TRBD1 (6 bases). The germline V gene encodes CDR1 GTSNPN and CDR2 SVGIG (reference sequence). This CDR3 spans 12 amino acids. Trimming left V 0 bases short and J 4 bases short, with 6 bases between. The CDR3 DNA reads TGTGCCTGGAGTGTAGGGGGCTATGGCTACACCTTC. Its protein is CAWSVGGYGYTF.

CDR3 residues: CSVDTRWASVSYNEQFF. The CDR3 DNA sequence: TGCAGCGTTGATACGCGGTGGGCCAGTGTCTCCTACAATGAGCAGTTCTTC. The J gene is TRBJ2-1, the V gene TRBV29-1; D call uncertain. Trimming left V 3 bases short and J 0 bases short, with 18 bases between. Germline V CDR1 and CDR2: SQVTM, ANQGSEA. This CDR3 comprises 17 residues.

This chain links TRBV5-1 with TRBJ1-1; 7 nucleotides line up with TRBD1. This CDR3 contains 15 residues. The V gene's germline CDR1 is SGHRS and CDR2 YFSETQ. V lost 4 bases and J lost 0; bases outside the gene matches: 6. CDR3 sequence: CASSPDGQVNTEAFF. CDR3 nucleotide sequence: TGCGCCAGCAGCCCGGACGGACAGGTGAACACTGAAGCTTTCTTT.

V is TRBV6-1 and J is TRBJ1-5; TRBD1 aligns across 7 bases. From germline, CDR1 is MNHNS and CDR2 SASEGT. With V trimmed by 9 bases and J by 6 bases, 8 bases remained unmatched. This CDR3 spans 13 amino acids. CDR3 loop: CASRDRVIQPQHF. CDR3 coding DNA: TGTGCCAGTAGAGACAGGGTTATTCAGCCCCAGCATTTT.

The gene calls are TRBV29-1 and TRBJ1-2, with D unclear. The CDR3 has 12 amino acids. Germline-derived CDR1 and CDR2 are SQVTM and ANQGSEA. The ends were cut back, 3 bases at V and 8 bases at J, with 13 bases in the middle. The CDR3 DNA reads TGCAGCGTTGAGGTTTGGGAAAGAGGCTACACCTTC. Protein product: CSVEVWERGYTF. Variable domain in full (rest from reference TRBV29-1 and TRBJ1-2): SAVISQKPSRDICQRGTSLTIQCQVDSQVTMMFWYRQQPGQSLTLIATANQGSEATYESGFVIDKFPISRPNLTFSTLTVSNMSPEDSSIYLCSVEVWERGYTFGSGTRLTVV.

The V gene is TRBV19, the J gene TRBJ1-5; no firm D call. The V gene's germline CDR1 is LNHDA and CDR2 SQIVND (reference sequence). The CDR3 has 16 residues. Trimming stripped 0 bases from V and 0 bases from J, with 9 bases between. The CDR3 DNA is TGTGCCAGTAGTATAGAGATGGACCGTAGCAATCAGCCCCAGCATTTT. Residues: CASSIEMDRSNQPQHF.

This rearrangement joins TRBV7-9 to TRBJ1-2; 10 nucleotides align to TRBD1. This CDR3 contains 13 residues. In germline, CDR1 is SEHNR, CDR2 FQNEAQ (reference sequence). J lost 8 bases, V lost 5 bases, and 5 bases had no gene match. CDR3 nucleotide sequence: TGTGCCAGCAGCCGACAGGGGGCGTGGGGCTACACCTTC. It yields the protein CASSRQGAWGYTF. The full variable domain, in which reference TRBV7-9 and TRBJ1-2 provide the parts outside the CDR3, is DTGVSQNPRHKITKRGQNVTFRCDPISEHNRLYWYRQTLGQGPEFLTYFQNEAQLEKSRLLSDRFSAERPKGSFSTLEIQRTEQGDSAMYLCASSRQGAWGYTFGSGTRLTVV.

The rearrangement links TRBV6-6 to TRBJ1-4, with D unresolved. This CDR3 contains 14 residues. V was trimmed by 6 bases and J by 8 bases, leaving 16 bases between them. Germline V lookup: CDR1 MNHNY, CDR2 SVGAGI (reference sequence). Written as DNA, the CDR3 is TGTGCCAGCAGCTCGACACTTTCTGGGGAAAAACTGTTTTTT. Translated: CASSSTLSGEKLFF.

This clone occurred a few times. J is TRBJ1-5 and V is TRBV18; D unclear. CDR3 length equals 17 residues. V was pared by 1 base and J by 7 bases, with 20 bases between. Per the germline V gene, CDR1 is KGHSH and CDR2 is LQKENI. The CDR3 loop reads CASSPLNPGVPQQPQHF. CDR3 nucleotides: TGTGCCAGCTCACCACTGAATCCGGGCGTCCCCCAACAGCCCCAGCATTTT.

There are a few counts of this clone. The chain has TRBV7-9 and TRBJ1-3, with D perhaps TRBD1 (6 bases). The length of the CDR3 is 16 residues. V lost 5 bases, J lost 0 bases, and 14 bases lay in between. Germline CDR1 and CDR2: SEHNR and FQNEAQ (reference sequence). Here the CDR3 reads CASSTLQGRSGNTIYF. In DNA form, the CDR3 reads TGTGCCAGCAGCACCCTACAGGGCCGCTCTGGAAACACCATATATTTT.